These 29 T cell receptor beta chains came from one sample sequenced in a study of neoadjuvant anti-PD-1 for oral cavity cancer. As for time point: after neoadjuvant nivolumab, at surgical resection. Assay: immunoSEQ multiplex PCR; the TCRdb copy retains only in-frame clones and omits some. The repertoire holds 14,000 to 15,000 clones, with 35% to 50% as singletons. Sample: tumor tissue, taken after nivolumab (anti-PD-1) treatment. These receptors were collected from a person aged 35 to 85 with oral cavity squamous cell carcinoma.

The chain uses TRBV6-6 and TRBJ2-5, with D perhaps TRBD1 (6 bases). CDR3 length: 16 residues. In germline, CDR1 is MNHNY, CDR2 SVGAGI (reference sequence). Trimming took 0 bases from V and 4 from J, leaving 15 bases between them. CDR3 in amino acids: CASSYSMGRGGETQYF. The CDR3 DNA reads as TGTGCCAGCAGTTACTCGATGGGCAGGGGTGGAGAGACCCAGTACTTC.

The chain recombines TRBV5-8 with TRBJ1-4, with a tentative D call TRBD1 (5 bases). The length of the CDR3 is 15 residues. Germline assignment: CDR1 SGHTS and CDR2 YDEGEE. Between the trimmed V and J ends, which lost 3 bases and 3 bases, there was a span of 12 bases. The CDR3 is CASSSGEAANEKLFF. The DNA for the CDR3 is TGTGCCAGCAGCTCGGGGGAAGCGGCTAATGAAAAACTGTTTTTT. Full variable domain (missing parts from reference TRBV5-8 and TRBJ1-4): EAGVTQSPTHLIKTRGQQATLRCSPISGHTSVYWYQQALGLGLQFLLWYDEGEERNRGNFPPRFSGRQFPNYSSELNVNALELEDSALYLCASSSGEAANEKLFFGSGTQLSVL.

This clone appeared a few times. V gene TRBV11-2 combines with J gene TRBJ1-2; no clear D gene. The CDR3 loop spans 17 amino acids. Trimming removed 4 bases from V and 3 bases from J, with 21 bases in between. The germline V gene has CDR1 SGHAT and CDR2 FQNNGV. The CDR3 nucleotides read TGTGCCAGCAGCTACATAGCCTCGGGAATCTACGACTATGGCTACACCTTC. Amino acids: CASSYIASGIYDYGYTF.

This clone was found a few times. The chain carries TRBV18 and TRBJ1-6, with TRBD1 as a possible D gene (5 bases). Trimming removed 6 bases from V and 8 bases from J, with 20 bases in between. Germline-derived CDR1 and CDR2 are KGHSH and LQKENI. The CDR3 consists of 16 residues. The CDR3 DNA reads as TGTGCCAGCTCCCCGGGACTGCAACAAGGGCATTCACCCCTCCACTTT. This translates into CASSPGLQQGHSPLHF.

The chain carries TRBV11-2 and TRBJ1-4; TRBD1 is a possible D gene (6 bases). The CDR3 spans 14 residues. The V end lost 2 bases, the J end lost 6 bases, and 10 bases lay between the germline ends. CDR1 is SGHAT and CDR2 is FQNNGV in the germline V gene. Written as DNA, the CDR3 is TGTGCCAGCAGCTTATCCTGGACAGATGAAAAACTGTTTTTT. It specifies CASSLSWTDEKLFF.

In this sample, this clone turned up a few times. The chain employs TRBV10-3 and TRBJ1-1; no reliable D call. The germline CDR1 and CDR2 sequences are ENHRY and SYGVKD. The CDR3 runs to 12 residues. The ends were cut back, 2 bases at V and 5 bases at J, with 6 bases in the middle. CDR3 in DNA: TGTGCCATCAGTGAGGGTGGAACTGAAGCTTTCTTT. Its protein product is CAISEGGTEAFF.

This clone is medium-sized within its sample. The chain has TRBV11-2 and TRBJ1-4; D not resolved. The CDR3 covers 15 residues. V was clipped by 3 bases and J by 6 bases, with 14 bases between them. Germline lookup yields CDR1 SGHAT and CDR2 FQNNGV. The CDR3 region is CASSFSEGRDEKLFF. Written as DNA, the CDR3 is TGTGCCAGCAGCTTTTCAGAAGGGCGGGATGAAAAACTGTTTTTT.

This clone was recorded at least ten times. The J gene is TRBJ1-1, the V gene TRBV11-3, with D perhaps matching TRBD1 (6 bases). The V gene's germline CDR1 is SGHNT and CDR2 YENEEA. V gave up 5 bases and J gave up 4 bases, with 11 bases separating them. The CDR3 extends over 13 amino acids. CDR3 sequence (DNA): TGTGCCAGCAGCACAAACAGGGTCACTGAAGCTTTCTTT. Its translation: CASSTNRVTEAFF.

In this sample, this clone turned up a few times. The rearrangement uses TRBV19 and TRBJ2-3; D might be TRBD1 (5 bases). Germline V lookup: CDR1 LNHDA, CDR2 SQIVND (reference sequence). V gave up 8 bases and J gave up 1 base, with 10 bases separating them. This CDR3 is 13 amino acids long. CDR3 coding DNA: TGTGCCAGTTCAGGCAGGGGCACAGATACGCAGTATTTT. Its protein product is CASSGRGTDTQYF.

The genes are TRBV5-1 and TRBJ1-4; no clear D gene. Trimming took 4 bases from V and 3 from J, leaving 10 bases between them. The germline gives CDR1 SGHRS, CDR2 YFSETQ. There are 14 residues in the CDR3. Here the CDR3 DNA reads TGCGCCAGCAGCCCAGACCCTGCTAATGAAAAACTGTTTTTT. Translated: CASSPDPANEKLFF.

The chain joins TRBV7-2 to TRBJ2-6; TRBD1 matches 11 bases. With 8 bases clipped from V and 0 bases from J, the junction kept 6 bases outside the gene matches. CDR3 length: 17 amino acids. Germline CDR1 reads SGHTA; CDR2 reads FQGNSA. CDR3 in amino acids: CASGTGQGVSGANVLTF. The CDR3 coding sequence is TGTGCCAGCGGAACGGGACAGGGGGTCTCTGGGGCCAACGTCCTGACTTTC.

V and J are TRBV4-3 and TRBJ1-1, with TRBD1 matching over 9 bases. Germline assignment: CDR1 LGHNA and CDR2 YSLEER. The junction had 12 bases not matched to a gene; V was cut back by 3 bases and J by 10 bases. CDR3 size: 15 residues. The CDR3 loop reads CASSHTKTGGSAAFF. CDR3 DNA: TGCGCCAGCAGCCACACTAAGACAGGGGGGAGTGCAGCTTTCTTT.

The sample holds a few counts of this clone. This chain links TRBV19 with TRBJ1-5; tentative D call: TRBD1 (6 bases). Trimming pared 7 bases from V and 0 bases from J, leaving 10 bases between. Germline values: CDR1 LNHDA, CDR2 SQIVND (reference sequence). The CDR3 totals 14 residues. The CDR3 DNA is TGTGCCAGTAATCCAGGGGTTAGCAATCAGCCCCAGCATTTT. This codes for CASNPGVSNQPQHF.

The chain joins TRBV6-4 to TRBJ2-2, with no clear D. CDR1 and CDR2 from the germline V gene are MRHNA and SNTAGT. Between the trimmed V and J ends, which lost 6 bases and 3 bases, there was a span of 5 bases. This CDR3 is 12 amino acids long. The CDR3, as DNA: TGTGCCAGCAGACGATACACCGGGGAGCTGTTTTTT. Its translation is CASRRYTGELFF.

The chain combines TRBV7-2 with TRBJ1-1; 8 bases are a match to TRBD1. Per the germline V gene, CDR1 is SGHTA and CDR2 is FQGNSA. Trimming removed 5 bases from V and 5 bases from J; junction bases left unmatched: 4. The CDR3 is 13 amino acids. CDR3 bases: TGTGCCAGCAGCGGAACAGGGGGGACTGAAGCTTTCTTT. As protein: CASSGTGGTEAFF.

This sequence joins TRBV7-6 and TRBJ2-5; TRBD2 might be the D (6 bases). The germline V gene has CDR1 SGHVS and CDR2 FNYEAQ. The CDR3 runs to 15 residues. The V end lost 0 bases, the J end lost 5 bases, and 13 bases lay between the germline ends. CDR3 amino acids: CASSLARGAGETQYF. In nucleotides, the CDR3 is TGTGCCAGCAGCTTAGCGCGCGGGGCAGGGGAGACCCAGTACTTC.

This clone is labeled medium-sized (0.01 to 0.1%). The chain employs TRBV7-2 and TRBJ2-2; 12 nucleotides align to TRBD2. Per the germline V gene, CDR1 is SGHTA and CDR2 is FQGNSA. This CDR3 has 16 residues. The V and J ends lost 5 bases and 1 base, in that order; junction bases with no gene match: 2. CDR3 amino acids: CASSELAGGNTGELFF. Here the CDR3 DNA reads TGTGCCAGCAGCGAACTAGCGGGGGGGAACACCGGGGAGCTGTTTTTT.

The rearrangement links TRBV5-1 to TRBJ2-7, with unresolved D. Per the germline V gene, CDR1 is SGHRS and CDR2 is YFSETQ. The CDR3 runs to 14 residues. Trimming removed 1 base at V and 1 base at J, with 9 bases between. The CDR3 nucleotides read TGCGCCAGCAGCTTGAGGTACGGTTCCTACGAGCAGTACTTC. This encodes CASSLRYGSYEQYF.

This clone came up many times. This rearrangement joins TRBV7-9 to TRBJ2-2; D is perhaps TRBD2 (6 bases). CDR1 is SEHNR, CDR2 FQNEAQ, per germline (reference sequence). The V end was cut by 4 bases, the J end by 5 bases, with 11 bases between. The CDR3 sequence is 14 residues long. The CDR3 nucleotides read TGTGCCAGCAGCTACTGGGGGGATACCGGGGAGCTGTTTTTT. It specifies CASSYWGDTGELFF.

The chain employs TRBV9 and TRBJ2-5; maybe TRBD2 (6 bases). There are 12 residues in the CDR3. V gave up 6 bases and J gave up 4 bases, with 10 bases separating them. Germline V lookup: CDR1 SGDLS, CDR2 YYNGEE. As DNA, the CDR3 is TGTGCCAGCAACAGGAGGGGAGAGACCCAGTACTTC. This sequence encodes CASNRRGETQYF.

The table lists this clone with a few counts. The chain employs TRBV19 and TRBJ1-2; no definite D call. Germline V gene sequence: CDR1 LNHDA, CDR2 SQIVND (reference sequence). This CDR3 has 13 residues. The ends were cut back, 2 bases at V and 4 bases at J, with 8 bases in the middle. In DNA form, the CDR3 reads TGTGCCAGTAGTATATCGAGGTCCTATGGCTACACCTTC. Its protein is CASSISRSYGYTF.

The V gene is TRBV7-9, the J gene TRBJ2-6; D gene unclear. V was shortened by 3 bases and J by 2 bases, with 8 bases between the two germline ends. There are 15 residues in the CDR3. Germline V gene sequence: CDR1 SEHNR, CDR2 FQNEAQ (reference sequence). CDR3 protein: CASSFYGAGANVLTF. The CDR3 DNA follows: TGTGCCAGCAGCTTCTATGGAGCTGGGGCCAACGTCCTGACTTTC.

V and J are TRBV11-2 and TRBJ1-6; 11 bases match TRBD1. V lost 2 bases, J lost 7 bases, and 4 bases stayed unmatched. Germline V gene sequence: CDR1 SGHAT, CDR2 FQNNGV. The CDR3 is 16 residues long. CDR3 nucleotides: TGTGCCAGCAGCTTAACGGGGGACAGGGGGAATTCACCCCTCCACTTT. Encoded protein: CASSLTGDRGNSPLHF.

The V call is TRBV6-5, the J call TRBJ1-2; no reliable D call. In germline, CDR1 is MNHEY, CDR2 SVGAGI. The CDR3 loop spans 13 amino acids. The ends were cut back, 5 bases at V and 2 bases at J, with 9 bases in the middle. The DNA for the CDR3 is TGTGCCAGCAGTGAGGGCGGGAACTATGGCTACACCTTC. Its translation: CASSEGGNYGYTF.

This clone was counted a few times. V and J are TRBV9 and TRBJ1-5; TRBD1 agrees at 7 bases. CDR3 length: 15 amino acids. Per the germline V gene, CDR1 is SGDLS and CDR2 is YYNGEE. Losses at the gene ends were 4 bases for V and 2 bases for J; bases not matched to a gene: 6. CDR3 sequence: CASSPQGIGNQPQHF. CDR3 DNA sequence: TGTGCCAGCAGCCCACAGGGGATCGGCAATCAGCCCCAGCATTTT.

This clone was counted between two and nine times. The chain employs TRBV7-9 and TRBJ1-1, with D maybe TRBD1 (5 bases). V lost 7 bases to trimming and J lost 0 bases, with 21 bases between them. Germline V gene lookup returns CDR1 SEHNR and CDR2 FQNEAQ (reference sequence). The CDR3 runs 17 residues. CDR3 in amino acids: CASTSDIYQGMNTEAFF. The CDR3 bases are TGTGCCAGCACCTCAGATATTTATCAGGGCATGAACACTGAAGCTTTCTTT.

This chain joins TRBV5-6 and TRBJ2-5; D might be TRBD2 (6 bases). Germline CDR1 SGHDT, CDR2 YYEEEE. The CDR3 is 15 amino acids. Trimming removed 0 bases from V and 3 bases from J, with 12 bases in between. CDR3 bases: TGTGCCAGCAGCTTGGATCGGCGGGAAAAAGAGACCCAGTACTTC. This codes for CASSLDRREKETQYF.

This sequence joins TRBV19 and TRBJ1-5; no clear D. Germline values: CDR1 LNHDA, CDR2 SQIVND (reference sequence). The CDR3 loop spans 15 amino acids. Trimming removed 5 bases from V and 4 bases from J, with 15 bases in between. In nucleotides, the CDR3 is TGTGCCAGTAGTCCGTACCGGACCGGTAATCAGCCCCAGCATTTT. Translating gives CASSPYRTGNQPQHF. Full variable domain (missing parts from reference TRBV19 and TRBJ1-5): DGGITQSPKYLFRKEGQNVTLSCEQNLNHDAMYWYRQDPGQGLRLIYYSQIVNDFQKGDIAEGYSVSREKKESFPLTVTSAQKNPTAFYLCASSPYRTGNQPQHFGDGTRLSIL.

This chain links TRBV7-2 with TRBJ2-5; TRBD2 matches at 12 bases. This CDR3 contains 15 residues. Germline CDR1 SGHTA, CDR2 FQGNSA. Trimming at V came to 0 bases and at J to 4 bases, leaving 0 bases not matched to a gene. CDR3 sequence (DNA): TGTGCCAGCAGCTTAGCGGGACTAGCGGGAGAGACCCAGTACTTC. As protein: CASSLAGLAGETQYF.